This T cell receptor (beta chain) was recorded in a study of blood T cell repertoires in COVID-19. Study summary: T cells, B-cell-depleted T cells, or PBMCs supplied cDNA or gDNA.

TCRdb's copy holds only in-frame clones and misses some; the assay was immunoSEQ multiplex PCR. The sample shows 75,000 to 90,000 clones, about 89% of them seen only once. Germline lookup yields CDR1 SGHNT and CDR2 YENEEA. Trimming left V 4 bases short and J 0 bases short, with 7 bases between. The CDR3 consists of 15 residues. The rearrangement joins TRBV11-3 to TRBJ2-6; the D gene is possibly TRBD1 (5 bases). Sequencing input: peripheral blood. This receptor was identified in a man aged 50 to 60 with active or convalescent COVID-19. CDR3 residues: CASSSGNSGANVLTF. In DNA, the CDR3 is TGTGCCAGCAGCTCAGGGAACTCTGGGGCCAACGTCCTGACTTTC.